These 12 T cell receptor beta chains came from one sample sequenced in a study of T cell therapy after organ transplantation. These TCRs' antigens remain unknown. Time point reported: 4-8 weeks after completion of therapy. Assay: immunoSEQ multiplex PCR; the TCRdb copy retains only in-frame clones and omits some. The repertoire holds just under 20,000 clones, with around 80% as singletons. The source was CD8+ T cells from blood, collected after autologous CMV-specific T cell therapy. The receptors shown here come from a human patient who had received a solid organ transplant and had CMV disease. Some T cells may be provided by the graft donor.

The rearrangement uses TRBV4-1 and TRBJ2-7; D might be TRBD1 or TRBD2, each matching 5 bases. Trimming shortened V by 2 bases and J by 2 bases, and 10 bases separated the two germline ends. This CDR3 contains 14 residues. The germline CDR1 and CDR2 sequences are MGHRA and YSYEKL. The CDR3 nucleotides are TGCGCCAGCAGCCAAAGGGACGGGGCCTACGAGCAGTACTTC. Translation: CASSQRDGAYEQYF.

The rearrangement uses TRBV6-5 and TRBJ1-2; D gene unclear. CDR1 is MNHEY, CDR2 SVGAGI, per germline. V shed 6 bases and J shed 6 bases, with 14 bases lying between them. This CDR3 comprises 13 residues. The CDR3 region is CASSPPRFDGYTF. The CDR3 DNA follows: TGTGCCAGCAGCCCCCCCAGGTTCGATGGCTACACCTTC.

The chain couples TRBV28 to TRBJ1-2; D gene unclear. The CDR3 totals 15 residues. V was shortened by 3 bases and J by 3 bases, with 14 bases between the two germline ends. In germline, CDR1 is MDHEN, CDR2 SYDVKM. CDR3 coding DNA: TGTGCCAGCAGTTTCTCGAACAGTGACCACTATGGCTACACCTTC. It translates to CASSFSNSDHYGYTF.

The CDR3 sequence: CASKGSPGELFF. CDR3 bases: TGTGCCAGTAAGGGGAGCCCCGGGGAGCTGTTTTTT. The chain recombines TRBV19 with TRBJ2-2; perhaps D is TRBD1 or TRBD2 (5 bases each). This CDR3 is 12 amino acids long. The germline V and J ends were trimmed by 7 bases and 6 bases, with 9 bases remaining between them. Germline loops: CDR1 LNHDA, CDR2 SQIVND (reference sequence).

The gene calls are TRBV6-4 and TRBJ2-4; 7 bases agree with TRBD1. The germline V gene encodes CDR1 MRHNA and CDR2 SNTAGT. The ends lost 3 bases at V and 6 bases at J; junction bases unmatched: 5. The CDR3 sequence is 14 residues long. CDR3 amino acids: CASSETTGVNIQYF. For the CDR3, the DNA is TGTGCCAGCAGTGAAACCACAGGGGTAAACATTCAGTACTTC.

This clone came up once. The CDR3 spells CASSGDELEQYF. DNA of the CDR3: TGCGCCAGCAGCGGGGACGAACTAGAGCAGTACTTC. This rearrangement joins TRBV5-1 to TRBJ2-7, with D tentatively TRBD1 or TRBD2 (5 bases each). Germline V lookup: CDR1 SGHRS, CDR2 YFSETQ. V lost 4 bases to trimming and J lost 7 bases, with 12 bases between them. The CDR3 length is 12 residues. Full variable domain (rest looked up from reference TRBV5-1 and TRBJ2-7): KAGVTQTPRYLIKTRGQQVTLSCSPISGHRSVSWYQQTPGQGLQFLFEYFSETQRNKGNFPGRFSGRQFSNSRSEMNVSTLELGDSALYLCASSGDELEQYFGPGTRLTVT.

This clone appeared a single time. The J gene is TRBJ1-3, the V gene TRBV30, with TRBD1 identical over 8 bases. CDR3 length equals 14 residues. V dropped 3 bases and J dropped 4; count of bases not matched to a gene: 5. Per the germline V gene, CDR1 is GTSNPN and CDR2 is SVGIG (reference sequence). The CDR3 region has the DNA TGTGCCTGGAGGTCCAGGGGGCAAGGAAACACCATATATTTT. It yields the protein CAWRSRGQGNTIYF.

The rearrangement uses TRBV15 and TRBJ1-5, with TRBD1 identical over 11 bases. The CDR3 runs to 14 residues. Germline V lookup: CDR1 LNHNV, CDR2 YYDKDF (reference sequence). With V trimmed by 5 bases and J by 8 bases, 5 bases remained unmatched. Written as DNA, the CDR3 is TGTGCCACCAGCCCACGGACAGGGGGCGAGCCCCAGCATTTT. Translating gives CATSPRTGGEPQHF.

V gene TRBV7-9 combines with J gene TRBJ1-2, with D maybe TRBD1 (5 bases). Germline assignment: CDR1 SEHNR and CDR2 FQNEAQ (reference sequence). The CDR3 is made up of 13 amino acids. The V gene lost 3 bases and the J gene lost 4 bases, with 9 bases spanning the gap. CDR3 in amino acids: CASSLGTVYGYTF. Written as DNA, the CDR3 is TGTGCCAGCAGCTTGGGGACGGTCTATGGCTACACCTTC.

The chain has TRBV4-2 and TRBJ1-2, with a possible D match to TRBD1 (6 bases). Germline CDR1 LGHNA, CDR2 YNFKEQ. The CDR3 runs to 16 residues. V dropped 1 base and J dropped 8 bases, with 20 bases sitting between them. The DNA of the CDR3 is TGTGCCAGCAGCCAAGGACAGGTCGGGGTCTTATTCGGCTACACCTTC. This translates into CASSQGQVGVLFGYTF.

This clone was observed once. The chain is built from TRBV19 and TRBJ2-5; weak D call: TRBD1 (5 bases). The CDR3 covers 12 residues. The V and J ends lost 5 bases and 2 bases respectively, with 6 bases between them. The germline gives CDR1 LNHDA, CDR2 SQIVND (reference sequence). The CDR3 DNA is TGTGCCAGTAGTGGACAACAAGAGACCCAGTACTTC. Protein product: CASSGQQETQYF.

CDR3: CSVQDYEQYF. DNA of the CDR3: TGCAGCGTTCAGGACTACGAGCAGTACTTC. The gene calls are TRBV29-1 and TRBJ2-7; D unclear. Trimming shortened V by 5 bases and J by 3 bases, and 5 bases separated the two germline ends. The length of the CDR3 is 10 residues. The germline V gene has CDR1 SQVTM and CDR2 ANQGSEA.